This TCR beta chain originates from a study of T cell clones after liver transplantation. Study information: Without induction therapy, subjects received standard immunosuppression until 12-24 months post-transplant.

Relative to its sample, this clone is large. Its target is not known. This CDR3 region has 10 residues. Germline CDR1 and CDR2: SEHNR and FQNEAQ (reference sequence). V was pared by 9 bases and J by 8 bases, with 7 bases between. Proliferating CFSE-low MLR cells were sequenced to define alloreactive TCRbeta sequences. Measured with immunoSEQ multiplex PCR; TCRdb has only the in-frame clones, and not every one. Of around 2,100 clones detected, 20% to 25% appear once; the ten largest clones hold less than 20%. This TCR was recovered from a human patient who received a liver transplant. Some T cells here may be from the graft donor. The sequenced sample consisted of CD8+ T cells from cultured PBMCs. V is TRBV7-9 and J is TRBJ2-2; D gene uncertain. Here the CDR3 DNA reads TGTGCCAGTTTCGCGGGGGAGCTGTTTTTT. This encodes CASFAGELFF. The complete variable domain, with remaining parts taken from reference TRBV7-9 and TRBJ2-2, reads DTGVSQNPRHKITKRGQNVTFRCDPISEHNRLYWYRQTLGQGPEFLTYFQNEAQLEKSRLLSDRFSAERPKGSFSTLEIQRTEQGDSAMYLCASFAGELFFGEGSRLTVL.